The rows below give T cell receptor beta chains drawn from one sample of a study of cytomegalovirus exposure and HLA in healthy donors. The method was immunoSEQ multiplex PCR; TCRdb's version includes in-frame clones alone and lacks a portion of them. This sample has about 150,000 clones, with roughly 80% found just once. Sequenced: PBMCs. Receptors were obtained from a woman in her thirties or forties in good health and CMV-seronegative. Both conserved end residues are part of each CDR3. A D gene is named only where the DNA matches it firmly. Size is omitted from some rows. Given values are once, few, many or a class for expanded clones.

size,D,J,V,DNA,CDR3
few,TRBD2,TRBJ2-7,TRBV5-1,TGCGCCAGCAGCTTGGGGACTAGCGGGGGGGGCTACGAGCAGTACTTC,CASSLGTSGGGYEQYF
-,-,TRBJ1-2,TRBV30,TGTGCCTGGAGTCCCGGCGGGAGAAATGGCTACACCTTC,CAWSPGGRNGYTF
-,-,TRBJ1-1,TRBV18,TGTGCCAGCTCACCAAATCAGGGGAAGGACACTGAAGCTTTCTTT,CASSPNQGKDTEAFF
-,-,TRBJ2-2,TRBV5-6,TGTGCCAGCAGCTTGTGGGGGCGCAGCACCGGGGAGCTGTTTTTT,CASSLWGRSTGELFF
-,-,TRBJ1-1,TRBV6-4,TGTGCCAGCAGTGGGGGCGAGAACACTGAAGCTTTCTTT,CASSGGENTEAFF
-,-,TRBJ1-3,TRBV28,TGTGCCAGCAGTTTATACGGGTTGTCTGGAAACACCATATATTTT,CASSLYGLSGNTIYF
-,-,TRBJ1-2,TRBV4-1,TGCGCCAGCAGCCATGACGACAGAGATGGCTACACCTTC,CASSHDDRDGYTF
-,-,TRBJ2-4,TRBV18,TGTGCCAGCTCACCACCGGAGGGTGAGAGTCCGTACTTC,CASSPPEGESPYF
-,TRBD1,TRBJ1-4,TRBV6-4,TGTGCCAGCTCTTCGACCGGGACAGGCAACGAAAAACTGTTTTTT,CASSSTGTGNEKLFF
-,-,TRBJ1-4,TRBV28,TGTGCCAGCACTAGAACAGGGTACGAAAAACTGTTTTTT,CASTRTGYEKLFF